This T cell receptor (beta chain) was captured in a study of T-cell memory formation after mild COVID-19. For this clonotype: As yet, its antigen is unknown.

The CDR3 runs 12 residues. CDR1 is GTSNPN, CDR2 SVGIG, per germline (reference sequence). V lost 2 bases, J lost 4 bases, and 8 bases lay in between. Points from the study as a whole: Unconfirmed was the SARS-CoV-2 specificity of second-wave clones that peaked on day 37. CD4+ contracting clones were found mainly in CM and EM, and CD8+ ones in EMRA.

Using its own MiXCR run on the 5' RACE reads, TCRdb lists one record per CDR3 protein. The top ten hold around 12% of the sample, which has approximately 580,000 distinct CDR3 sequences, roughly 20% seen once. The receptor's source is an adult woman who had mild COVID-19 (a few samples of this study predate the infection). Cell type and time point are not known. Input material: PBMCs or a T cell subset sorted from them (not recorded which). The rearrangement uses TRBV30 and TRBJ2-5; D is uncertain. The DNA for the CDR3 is TGTGCCTGGAGTAAGCTCCGAGAGACCCAGTACTTC. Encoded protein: CAWSKLRETQYF.